This is a list of T cell receptor beta chains from one sample in a study of cytomegalovirus exposure and HLA in healthy donors. Libraries were prepared by immunoSEQ multiplex PCR; TCRdb keeps only in-frame clonotypes and omits some of them. Counted here are around 150,000 clones, 80% occurring once; the ten biggest clones make up more than 1.5%. The material sequenced was PBMCs. These receptors came from a human donor in good health. Both conserved end residues are part of each CDR3. A D gene is named only where the DNA matches it firmly. Clone sizes are given selectively: once, few, many, or a class where the clone is expanded.

cdr3_aa | cdr3_nt | j_call | d_call | clone_size | v_call
CASSEFRRTNPTGELFF | TGTGCCAGCAGTGAATTCCGCAGGACTAACCCTACCGGGGAGCTGTTTTTT | TRBJ2-2 | - | - | TRBV6-1
CASSYATPGELFF | TGTGCCAGCAGTTACGCCACTCCGGGGGAGCTGTTTTTT | TRBJ2-2 | - | - | TRBV6-5
CASGSGTSGLHEQFF | TGTGCTAGTGGCTCCGGGACTAGCGGTTTGCATGAGCAGTTCTTC | TRBJ2-1 | TRBD2 | - | TRBV12-5
CASGLSGTQETQYF | TGTGCTAGTGGTTTGAGCGGTACCCAAGAGACCCAGTACTTC | TRBJ2-5 | - | - | TRBV12-5
CASSLVQAVYSNQPQHF | TGTGCCAGCAGCTTAGTTCAGGCAGTTTATAGCAATCAGCCCCAGCATTTT | TRBJ1-5 | - | - | TRBV11-3
CASTGPGSSYNSPLHF | TGTGCCAGCACCGGACCCGGGAGCTCCTATAATTCACCCCTCCACTTT | TRBJ1-6 | - | - | TRBV6-6
CASSSYLAKRGGRNEQFF | TGCGCCAGCAGCTCCTATCTTGCCAAGCGGGGGGGCCGGAATGAGCAGTTCTTC | TRBJ2-1 | TRBD2 | - | TRBV5-1
CASSLLWTGNYGYTF | TGTGCCAGCAGTTTATTGTGGACAGGTAACTATGGCTACACCTTC | TRBJ1-2 | TRBD1 | - | TRBV28
CASSAGQNYEQYF | TGTGCCAGCAGCGCGGGACAGAATTACGAGCAGTACTTC | TRBJ2-7 | TRBD1 | - | TRBV9
CASMDSYEQYF | TGCGCCAGCATGGACAGCTACGAGCAGTACTTC | TRBJ2-7 | - | - | TRBV4-1
CASSSGTSGNTIYF | TGTGCCAGCAGTTCCGGGACATCAGGAAACACCATATATTTT | TRBJ1-3 | - | - | TRBV5-8
CASSLVARGEKLFF | TGTGCCAGCAGCTTAGTGGCCCGAGGGGAAAAACTGTTTTTT | TRBJ1-4 | - | - | TRBV7-2
CASSPGGPTDTQYF | TGTGCCAGCAGCCCCGGCGGCCCCACAGATACGCAGTATTTT | TRBJ2-3 | - | - | TRBV11-2
CASSYSRAGYNEQFF | TGTGCCAGCAGTTACTCTCGTGCAGGCTACAATGAGCAGTTCTTC | TRBJ2-1 | - | - | TRBV6-5
CASSGTSGGLKGIHEQYF | TGTGCCAGCAGCGGGACTAGCGGGGGACTCAAAGGAATCCACGAGCAGTACTTC | TRBJ2-7 | TRBD2 | once | TRBV9
CASTRARHGGYTF | TGTGCCAGCACCAGAGCCAGACATGGGGGCTACACCTTC | TRBJ1-2 | - | - | TRBV6-5
CASSESVGTAEAFF | TGTGCCAGCAGTGAATCGGTAGGGACAGCTGAAGCTTTCTTT | TRBJ1-1 | TRBD1 | few | TRBV25-1
CASSLVWGLTGELFF | TGTGCCAGCAGCTTGGTTTGGGGGCTTACCGGGGAGCTGTTTTTT | TRBJ2-2 | - | once | TRBV5-6
CASSRTGQDYQPQHF | TGTGCCAGCAGCAGGACAGGGCAAGACTATCAGCCCCAGCATTTT | TRBJ1-5 | TRBD1 | - | TRBV5-5
CASSSGTGGYEQYF | TGTGCCAGCAGTTCCGGGACAGGAGGTTACGAGCAGTACTTC | TRBJ2-7 | TRBD1 | - | TRBV27
CASSLKGGAHEQYF | TGTGCCAGCAGCTTAAAGGGGGGGGCCCACGAGCAGTACTTC | TRBJ2-7 | - | - | TRBV7-2
CASSTTGFNQPQHF | TGTGCCAGTTCCACGACAGGTTTTAATCAGCCCCAGCATTTT | TRBJ1-5 | - | - | TRBV7-9
CASRLAPTRGRFPKIYEQYF | TGTGCAAGTCGCTTAGCTCCGACCAGGGGGCGTTTTCCTAAAATCTACGAGCAGTACTTC | TRBJ2-7 | - | few | TRBV12-2
CASSQVGTAINTEAFF | TGTGCCAGCAGCCAAGTTGGGACAGCTATCAACACTGAAGCTTTCTTT | TRBJ1-1 | TRBD1 | - | TRBV4-2
CASSLYRGQRGTEETQYF | TGTGCCAGCAGCTTGTATCGGGGCCAGCGGGGGACAGAAGAGACCCAGTACTTC | TRBJ2-5 | - | - | TRBV5-4
CASSPRDRIYEQYF | TGCGCCAGCAGCCCCAGGGACAGAATCTACGAGCAGTACTTC | TRBJ2-7 | TRBD1 | - | TRBV5-1
CASSRGGSAETQYF | TGTGCCAGCAGCCGGGGGGGTAGCGCTGAGACCCAGTACTTC | TRBJ2-5 | TRBD2 | - | TRBV7-9
CASSPQGQGSTEAFF | TGTGCCAGCAGCCCCCAGGGACAGGGTTCCACTGAAGCTTTCTTT | TRBJ1-1 | TRBD1 | - | TRBV7-9
CASSYKAGGQAEQYF | TGTGCCAGCAGTTATAAGGCGGGGGGGCAAGCCGAGCAGTACTTC | TRBJ2-7 | TRBD2 | - | TRBV6-5
CASSLDGTGGGYGYTF | TGCGCCAGCAGCTTGGACGGGACAGGGGGCGGCTATGGCTATACCTTC | TRBJ1-2 | TRBD1 | - | TRBV5-1
CASSFPGQGDEQYF | TGTGCCAGCAGCTTCCCGGGACAGGGTGACGAGCAGTACTTC | TRBJ2-7 | TRBD1 | - | TRBV5-4
CASSVGGAAPNEKLFF | TGTGCCAGCAGCGTTGGAGGGGCCGCACCTAATGAAAAACTGTTTTTT | TRBJ1-4 | - | - | TRBV9
CASRRGFLGYTF | TGTGCCAGTAGGCGGGGTTTTCTTGGCTACACCTTC | TRBJ1-2 | - | once | TRBV19
CASSLELGTGDGYTF | TGCGCCAGCAGCTTGGAGTTGGGGACAGGGGATGGCTACACCTTC | TRBJ1-2 | TRBD1 | - | TRBV5-1
CASSQSQMNTEAFF | TGTGCCAGCAGCCAGTCACAGATGAACACTGAAGCTTTCTTT | TRBJ1-1 | - | - | TRBV4-2
CASSVTGGLNQPQHF | TGTGCCAGCAGCGTTACGGGGGGCCTAAATCAGCCCCAGCATTTT | TRBJ1-5 | - | - | TRBV9
CASSELGLNTEAFF | TGTGCCAGCAGTGAACTAGGTTTGAACACTGAAGCTTTCTTT | TRBJ1-1 | - | - | TRBV6-1
CASSWTGGNEQFF | TGCGCCAGTTCGTGGACAGGGGGCAATGAGCAGTTCTTC | TRBJ2-1 | TRBD1 | few | TRBV5-1
CASSLPDRDTEAFF | TGTGCCAGCAGCCTACCGGACAGGGACACTGAAGCTTTCTTT | TRBJ1-1 | TRBD1 | few | TRBV7-9
CSVERDTEAFF | TGCAGCGTTGAGAGGGACACTGAAGCTTTCTTT | TRBJ1-1 | - | - | TRBV29-1
CASSYTGTGDGYTF | TGTGCCAGCAGTTACACCGGGACAGGGGATGGCTACACCTTC | TRBJ1-2 | TRBD1 | - | TRBV6-5
CASNRNVGVNYGYTF | TGTGCCAGCAACCGAAATGTAGGAGTTAACTATGGCTACACCTTC | TRBJ1-2 | - | - | TRBV6-5
CASSLGTSGGTDTQYF | TGTGCCAGCAGCTTGGGGACTAGCGGGGGCACAGATACGCAGTATTTT | TRBJ2-3 | TRBD2 | once | TRBV7-2